What follows are 17 T cell receptor beta chains derived from one specimen sequenced in a study of shared clonotypes between healthy human individuals. It was CD45RO-negative cells, positively selected for CCR7, that made up naive CD8 cells, with terminally differentiated effector memory CD45RA+ cells excluded. Assay: immunoSEQ multiplex PCR; the TCRdb copy retains only in-frame clones and omits some. The sample carries roughly 850,000 clones, about 96% recorded once. The sequenced sample consisted of naive CD8+ T cells sorted from blood. The origin of the receptors is a man between 25 and 39 years old in good health.

Here the CDR3 reads CASTATGDTEAFF. DNA of the CDR3: TGTGCCAGCACCGCGACAGGGGACACTGAAGCTTTCTTT. The J gene is TRBJ1-1, the V gene TRBV5-4, with 8 bases identical to TRBD1. This CDR3 region has 13 residues. Trimming removed 6 bases from V and 3 bases from J; junction bases left unmatched: 4. Germline V gives CDR1 SGHNT, CDR2 YYREEE (reference sequence).

The chain links TRBV13 to TRBJ2-5; the match to TRBD1 covers 8 bases. Germline V gives CDR1 PRHDT, CDR2 FYEKMQ (reference sequence). The CDR3 runs 15 residues. Trimming removed 1 base from V and 5 bases from J; junction bases left unmatched: 6. CDR3 coding DNA: TGTGCCAGCAGCTTAGAGGCAGGGGGCCGGGAGACCCAGTACTTC. Translating it yields CASSLEAGGRETQYF.

CDR3 DNA sequence: TGCGCCAGCAATGTTGCGGGACCCATCTACGAGCAGTACTTC. Translated, it gives CASNVAGPIYEQYF. The V and J genes are TRBV10-2 and TRBJ2-7; a weak D match, TRBD2 (6 bases). Germline V gives CDR1 WSHSY, CDR2 SAAADI. CDR3 length: 14 residues. The germline V and J ends were trimmed by 7 bases and 3 bases, with 16 bases remaining between them.

Remarks on this clone: Other DNA variants within this sample encode the same CDR3. This chain connects TRBV27 to TRBJ2-1; 12 positions match TRBD2. CDR1 and CDR2 (germline): MNHEY, SMNVEV (reference sequence). The CDR3 extends over 14 amino acids. Unmatched junction bases numbered 2, after V lost 4 bases and J lost 7 bases. The DNA of the CDR3 is TGTGCCAGCAGTTCCGGGACTAGCGGGAATGAGCAGTTCTTC. Protein sequence: CASSSGTSGNEQFF.

The chain carries TRBV5-6 and TRBJ2-7; the D is unclear. The CDR3 is 14 residues long. V lost 0 bases and J lost 2, with 9 bases in between. Germline lookup yields CDR1 SGHDT and CDR2 YYEEEE. Written as DNA, the CDR3 is TGTGCCAGCAGCTTGGACGGCACTACCTACGAGCAGTACTTC. Translated, it gives CASSLDGTTYEQYF.

The genes are TRBV28 and TRBJ1-4; D perhaps matches TRBD1 (6 bases). V lost 5 bases, J lost 8 bases, and 18 bases lay in between. Germline loops: CDR1 MDHEN, CDR2 SYDVKM. The CDR3 covers 15 residues. CDR3 DNA: TGTGCCAGCAGTGCCCTCAGGGGTGTTGGGGAAAAACTGTTTTTT. Its translation: CASSALRGVGEKLFF. Full variable domain (missing parts from reference TRBV28 and TRBJ1-4): DVKVTQSSRYLVKRTGEKVFLECVQDMDHENMFWYRQDPGLGLRLIYFSYDVKMKEKGDIPEGYSVSREKKERFSLILESASTNQTSMYLCASSALRGVGEKLFFGSGTQLSVL.

As to this clone: This sample also contains other DNA sequences that code for the same CDR3. This chain links TRBV29-1 with TRBJ2-1; D possibly corresponds to TRBD2 (6 bases). Germline V gene lookup returns CDR1 SQVTM and CDR2 ANQGSEA. The CDR3 is made up of 13 amino acids. V shed 3 bases and J shed 2 bases, with 8 bases lying between them. The CDR3 nucleotides read TGCAGCGTTGATGGAGGGACCTACAATGAGCAGTTCTTC. Its translation: CSVDGGTYNEQFF.

The chain has TRBV19 and TRBJ2-1; tentative D call: TRBD2 (6 bases). Germline V gene sequence: CDR1 LNHDA, CDR2 SQIVND (reference sequence). There are 15 residues in the CDR3. The V gene lost 1 base and the J gene lost 7 bases, with 14 bases spanning the gap. The CDR3: CASSIGGGTLNEQFF. In DNA, the CDR3 is TGTGCCAGTAGTATAGGGGGCGGGACCCTAAATGAGCAGTTCTTC.

The V and J genes are TRBV12-5 and TRBJ2-1; 12 bases line up with TRBD1. The V gene's germline CDR1 is LGHNT and CDR2 FRNRAP. The CDR3 length is 18 residues. Trimming cost V 2 bases and J 4 bases; bases outside gene matches: 9. The CDR3 loop reads CASGLQIWDRGRYNEQFF. CDR3 DNA: TGTGCTAGTGGTTTGCAAATATGGGACAGGGGGCGATACAATGAGCAGTTCTTC.

The chain joins TRBV7-9 to TRBJ1-4, with D perhaps matching TRBD1 (5 bases). Deletions cut 1 base from V and 8 bases from J, with 11 bases between. Germline V gives CDR1 SEHNR, CDR2 FQNEAQ (reference sequence). The CDR3 extends over 14 amino acids. In DNA form, the CDR3 reads TGTGCCAGCAGCTTAGTGGGGACGGTAGAAAAACTGTTTTTT. Its translation is CASSLVGTVEKLFF.

This rearrangement joins TRBV5-1 to TRBJ2-7; TRBD2 matches at 11 bases. From germline, CDR1 is SGHRS and CDR2 YFSETQ. J gave up 0 bases and V 3 bases, and 5 bases lay outside the gene matches. The CDR3 is 16 residues long. The CDR3 region is CASSYLTSGSSYEQYF. The CDR3 coding sequence is TGCGCCAGCAGCTACTTAACTAGCGGGAGCTCCTACGAGCAGTACTTC.

Concerning this clone: The sample contains more than one DNA sequence encoding this CDR3. V gene TRBV27 combines with J gene TRBJ1-5; D is undetermined. The V gene lost 4 bases and the J gene lost 1 base, with 5 bases spanning the gap. Looked up from germline, CDR1 is MNHEY and CDR2 is SMNVEV (reference sequence). The CDR3 is 13 residues long. In nucleotides, the CDR3 is TGTGCCAGCAGTTCCTACAGCAATCAGCCCCAGCATTTT. This sequence encodes CASSSYSNQPQHF.

Turning to this clone: This CDR3 is also generated by other DNA sequences in the sample. The chain recombines TRBV27 with TRBJ2-7; no reliable D call. V was shortened by 4 bases and J by 3 bases, with 4 bases between the two germline ends. Germline CDR1 reads MNHEY; CDR2 reads SMNVEV (reference sequence). CDR3 length equals 11 residues. The CDR3 loop is CASSSVYEQYF. The CDR3 DNA follows: TGTGCCAGCAGTTCGGTCTACGAGCAGTACTTC.

The rearrangement uses TRBV4-3 and TRBJ1-3, with D possibly TRBD1 on 6 matching bases. This CDR3 is built from 15 residues. Looked up from germline, CDR1 is LGHNA and CDR2 is YSLEER. Trimming pared 0 bases from V and 4 bases from J, leaving 10 bases between. CDR3 coding DNA: TGCGCCAGCAGCCAAGATACAGGGTGGGGAAACACCATATATTTT. Its translation: CASSQDTGWGNTIYF.

The rearrangement links TRBV15 to TRBJ2-5; 10 nucleotides match TRBD1. Trimming cost V 0 bases and J 8 bases; bases outside gene matches: 6. This CDR3 is built from 15 residues. The germline V gene has CDR1 LNHNV and CDR2 YYDKDF (reference sequence). CDR3 protein: CATSRDRDRGFTQYF. The CDR3, as DNA: TGTGCCACCAGCAGAGATAGGGACAGGGGTTTCACCCAGTACTTC.

This sequence joins TRBV13 and TRBJ1-2; TRBD1 might be the D (5 bases). Trimming cost V 4 bases and J 4 bases, with 16 bases left between them. The CDR3 length is 15 residues. Germline V gene data show CDR1 as PRHDT and CDR2 as FYEKMQ (reference sequence). In DNA, the CDR3 is TGTGCCAGCAGCTCCCTTGGGGGGGGTCCCTATGGCTACACCTTC. Encoded protein: CASSSLGGGPYGYTF.

This rearrangement joins TRBV7-6 to TRBJ2-1, with TRBD2 matching 7 bases. The V and J ends lost 1 base and 8 bases, in that order; junction bases with no gene match: 5. This CDR3 is 14 amino acids long. Germline V gives CDR1 SGHVS, CDR2 FNYEAQ. The CDR3 DNA reads TGTGCCAGCAGCTTAGTCGGACGGGGGGATGAGCAGTTCTTC. The encoded protein is CASSLVGRGDEQFF.